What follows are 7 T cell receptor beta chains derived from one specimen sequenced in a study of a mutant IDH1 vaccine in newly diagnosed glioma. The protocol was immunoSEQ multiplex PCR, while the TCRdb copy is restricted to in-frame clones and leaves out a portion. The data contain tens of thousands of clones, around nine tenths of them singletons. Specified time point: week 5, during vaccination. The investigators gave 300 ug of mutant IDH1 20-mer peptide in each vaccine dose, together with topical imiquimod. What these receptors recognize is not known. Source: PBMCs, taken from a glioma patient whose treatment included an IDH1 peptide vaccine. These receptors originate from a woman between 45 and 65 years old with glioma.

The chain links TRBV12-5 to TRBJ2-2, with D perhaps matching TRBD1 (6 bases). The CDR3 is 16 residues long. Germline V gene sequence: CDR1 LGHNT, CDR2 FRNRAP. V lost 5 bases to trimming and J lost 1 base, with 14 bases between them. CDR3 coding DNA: TGTGCTAGTGGTCCCTCGACAGGCGGGAACACCGGGGAGCTGTTTTTT. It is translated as CASGPSTGGNTGELFF.

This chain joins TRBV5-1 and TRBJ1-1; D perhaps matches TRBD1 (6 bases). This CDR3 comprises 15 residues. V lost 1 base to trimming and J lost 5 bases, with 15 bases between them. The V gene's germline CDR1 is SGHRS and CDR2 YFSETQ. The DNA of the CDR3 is TGCGCCAGCAGCTTGACAGGGCCCATAGGGACTGAAGCTTTCTTT. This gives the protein CASSLTGPIGTEAFF.

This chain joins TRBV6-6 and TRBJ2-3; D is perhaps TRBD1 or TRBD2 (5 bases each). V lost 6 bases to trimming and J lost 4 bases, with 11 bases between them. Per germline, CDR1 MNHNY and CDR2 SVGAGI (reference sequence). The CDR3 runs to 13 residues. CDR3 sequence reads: CASRERGPDTQYF. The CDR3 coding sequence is TGTGCCAGCAGGGAGAGGGGCCCAGATACGCAGTATTTT.

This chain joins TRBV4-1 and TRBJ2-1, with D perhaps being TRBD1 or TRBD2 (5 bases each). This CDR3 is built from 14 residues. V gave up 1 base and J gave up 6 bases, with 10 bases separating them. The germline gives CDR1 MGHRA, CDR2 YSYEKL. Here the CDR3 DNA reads TGCGCCAGCAGCCAAGTAGGGGAGAGCAATGAGCAGTTCTTC. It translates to CASSQVGESNEQFF.

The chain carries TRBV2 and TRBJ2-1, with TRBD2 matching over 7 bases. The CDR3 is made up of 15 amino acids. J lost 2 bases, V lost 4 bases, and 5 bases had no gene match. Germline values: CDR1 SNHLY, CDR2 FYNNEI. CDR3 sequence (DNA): TGTGCCAGCAGTGTACTAGCGCCTGCCTACAATGAGCAGTTCTTC. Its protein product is CASSVLAPAYNEQFF. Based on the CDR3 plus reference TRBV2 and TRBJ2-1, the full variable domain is EPEVTQTPSHQVTQMGQEVILRCVPISNHLYFYWYRQILGQKVEFLVSFYNNEISEKSEIFDDQFSVERPDGSNFTLKIRSTKLEDSAMYFCASSVLAPAYNEQFFGPGTRLTVL.

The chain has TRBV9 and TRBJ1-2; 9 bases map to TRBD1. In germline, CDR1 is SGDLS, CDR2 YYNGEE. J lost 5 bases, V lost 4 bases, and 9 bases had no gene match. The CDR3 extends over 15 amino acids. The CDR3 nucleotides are TGTGCCAGCAGCCACACACCGGGGACAGGGTATGGCTACACCTTC. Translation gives CASSHTPGTGYGYTF.

CDR3: CASSTRQVSDTQYF. DNA for the CDR3: TGTGCCAGCAGCACCAGACAGGTCTCAGATACGCAGTATTTT. The chain uses TRBV5-4 and TRBJ2-3; D is possibly TRBD1 (6 bases). Germline CDR1 reads SGHNT; CDR2 reads YYREEE (reference sequence). The CDR3 length is 14 residues. Between the trimmed V and J ends, which lost 4 bases and 4 bases, there was a span of 13 bases.